This is a list of T cell receptor beta chains from one sample in a study of shared clonotypes between healthy human individuals. The repertoire was sequenced with immunoSEQ multiplex PCR; TCRdb's copy has only in-frame clones and lacks some. The table records some 1 million clones, more than 65% of them present only once. What was sequenced was memory CD4+ T cells sorted from blood. All receptors derive from a man in his late teens or twenties in good health. Both conserved end residues are part of each CDR3. Fields, in order: D gene, CDR3 length, V gene, J gene, clone size, CDR3 DNA, CDR3 protein. The D gene is left open where the match is weak. A row's size may be missing; if present it is once, few, many or a size class.

TRBD1	14	TRBV14	TRBJ2-5	NA	TGTGCCAGCAGCCCGGGACAGGTCCAAGAGACCCAGTACTTC	CASSPGQVQETQYF
NA	13	TRBV5-6	TRBJ1-1	NA	TGTGCCAGCAGCTTTGGTTGGGCCTCTGAAGCTTTCTTT	CASSFGWASEAFF
NA	15	TRBV5-1	TRBJ1-3	NA	TGCGCCAGCAGGGGGGACACGGCCTCTGGAAACACCATATATTTT	CASRGDTASGNTIYF
NA	15	TRBV6-5	TRBJ2-7	NA	TGTGCCAGCAGCCGGACAGCGGATAGCTCCTACGAGCAGTACTTC	CASSRTADSSYEQYF
TRBD2	14	TRBV29-1	TRBJ2-1	NA	TGCAGCGTTAAGACTAGCGGGAGCTACAATGAGCAGTTCTTC	CSVKTSGSYNEQFF
TRBD1	15	TRBV6-5	TRBJ2-1	NA	TGTGCCAGCAGCTTTGACAGGGGCGGGTACAATGAGCAGTTCTTC	CASSFDRGGYNEQFF
NA	13	TRBV10-2	TRBJ1-1	NA	TGCGCCAGCAGACTAGGCGGGGACACTGAAGCTTTCTTT	CASRLGGDTEAFF
NA	13	TRBV6-6	TRBJ2-1	NA	TGTGCCAGCAGCGTGGGGCCGTACAATGAGCAGTTCTTC	CASSVGPYNEQFF
TRBD1	16	TRBV4-1	TRBJ2-4	NA	TGCGCCAGCAGCCAAGCGATAGGGGGCTTGCGAAACATTCAGTACTTC	CASSQAIGGLRNIQYF
TRBD1	14	TRBV7-8	TRBJ1-1	NA	TGTGCCAGCAGCGAACAGGGGGGGCGAATTGAAGCTTTCTTT	CASSEQGGRIEAFF
NA	15	TRBV7-2	TRBJ2-5	NA	TGTGCCAGCAGCTTAGCGGGAGCGGTTAGCGAGACCCAGTACTTC	CASSLAGAVSETQYF
TRBD2	15	TRBV25-1	TRBJ2-7	few	TGTGCCAGCAGTGAGAGCGGGGGGACCAACTACGAGCAGTACTTC	CASSESGGTNYEQYF
TRBD1	15	TRBV5-1	TRBJ2-5	NA	TGCGCCAGCAGCCCACAGACAGGGGGCGGGGAGACCCAGTACTTC	CASSPQTGGGETQYF
NA	12	TRBV19	TRBJ1-5	NA	TGTGCCAGTAGTATGGGGGGCCAGCCCCAGCATTTT	CASSMGGQPQHF
NA	14	TRBV7-2	TRBJ1-3	NA	TGTGCCAGCAGCTTAGTCTCCGGGTGGAACACCATATATTTT	CASSLVSGWNTIYF
NA	12	TRBV2	TRBJ1-2	NA	TGTGCCAGCAGACCGGACCTCTATGGCTACACCTTC	CASRPDLYGYTF
NA	15	TRBV2	TRBJ2-7	NA	TGTGCCAGCAGTGAGAGGGCTAGCCTCTCCTACGAGCAGTACTTC	CASSERASLSYEQYF
NA	17	TRBV11-3	TRBJ1-5	NA	TGTGCCAGCAGCTTAGTGTCGGTCCAGCAAGATGTGCAGCCCCAGCATTTT	CASSLVSVQQDVQPQHF
TRBD2	15	TRBV19	TRBJ2-7	NA	TGTGCCAGTAGCTCGGGGACTAGCGGGTCCTACGAGCAGTACTTC	CASSSGTSGSYEQYF
TRBD1	15	TRBV6-5	TRBJ1-5	once	TGTGCCAGCAGTTACGGAGGGGGCGGCAATCAGCCCCAGCATTTT	CASSYGGGGNQPQHF
TRBD1	15	TRBV30	TRBJ1-5	once	TGTGCCTGGAGTGTAGGCAGGGGGGTAGGACAGCCCCAGCATTTT	CAWSVGRGVGQPQHF
NA	10	TRBV6-1	TRBJ1-1	NA	TGTGCCAGCGGACTGACTGCGTCTTTCTTT	CASGLTASFF
NA	16	TRBV18	TRBJ2-3	NA	TGTGCCAGCTCATTATCCCCTCCAGGTGGGTCAGATACGCAGTATTTT	CASSLSPPGGSDTQYF
NA	13	TRBV2	TRBJ1-1	NA	TGTGCCAGCAGACTAACACTGAACACTGAAGCTTTCTTT	CASRLTLNTEAFF
NA	18	TRBV14	TRBJ2-7	NA	TGTGCCAGCAGCCAAATTTTGCCTCAGGGGCCCCTTCCATACGAGCAGTACTTC	CASSQILPQGPLPYEQYF
TRBD1	13	TRBV2	TRBJ1-1	NA	TGTGCCAGGGGACAGGGAGGTAACACTGAAGCTTTCTTT	CARGQGGNTEAFF
TRBD2	16	TRBV25-1	TRBJ2-1	NA	TGTGCCAGCAGTGCTAGCGGGAGAAGTCTTGGTGGTGAGCAGTTCTTC	CASSASGRSLGGEQFF
NA	14	TRBV29-1	TRBJ1-5	NA	TGCAGCGTTGAGGGGGGAAGTGGAAATCAGCCCCAGCATTTT	CSVEGGSGNQPQHF
NA	14	TRBV6-1	TRBJ1-4	NA	TGTGCCAGCGGATTGGGGTTCTCTATCGAAAAACTGTTTTTT	CASGLGFSIEKLFF
NA	14	TRBV15	TRBJ1-5	NA	TGTGCCACCAGCAGTTCTGGGTTCAATCAGCCCCAGCATTTT	CATSSSGFNQPQHF
NA	17	TRBV4-1	TRBJ1-1	NA	TGCGCCAGCAGCCAAGGCCCGACTAGACCCCAGAACACTGAAGCTTTCTTT	CASSQGPTRPQNTEAFF
NA	15	TRBV19	TRBJ1-2	NA	TGTGCCAGTACCTATGACAGCATTAACAGCTATGGCTACACCTTC	CASTYDSINSYGYTF
TRBD1	15	TRBV28	TRBJ1-2	NA	TGTGCCAGCAGTTTGTTGGGACAGGATGATACTGGCTACACCTTC	CASSLLGQDDTGYTF
NA	13	TRBV7-9	TRBJ2-5	NA	TGTGCCAGCAGCTTAGGGGGGAAGAAGACCCAGTACTTC	CASSLGGKKTQYF
NA	15	TRBV5-4	TRBJ1-3	NA	TGTGCCAGCAGCCCAGAGGCGGGGGCAGGAAACACCATATATTTT	CASSPEAGAGNTIYF
NA	14	TRBV7-9	TRBJ2-5	NA	TGTGCCAGCAGCTTATCATCCGGTCAAGAGACCCAGTACTTC	CASSLSSGQETQYF
NA	10	TRBV29-1	TRBJ1-2	NA	TGCAGCGTTGCCGGGAGTGGCTACACCTTC	CSVAGSGYTF